These T cell receptor beta chains were read from a single sample in a study of long-term antiretroviral therapy in people with HIV. Assay used: immunoSEQ multiplex PCR; TCRdb lists only in-frame clones, some missing. Found here are roughly 28,000 clones, 82% of them singletons; the top ten hold about 14%. The specimen was unsorted PBMCs, collected 2.9 years after starting antiretroviral therapy. The receptors originated from a man aged 50-60 years with HIV. The CDR3 runs from the conserved cysteine through the conserved F or W. The D gene is left open where the match is weak. Expanded clones get a size class; other rows say once, few or many, or leave the size out.

CDR3nt: TGTGCCAGCAGTGATGTCCAGGGTACTGAAGCTTTCTTT; CDR3aa: CASSDVQGTEAFF; j_gene: TRBJ1-1; abundance: -; d_gene: -; v_gene: TRBV2
CDR3nt: TGTGCCAGCAGCGAAAGAGTTTCCGTTTACAATGAGCAGTTCTTC; CDR3aa: CASSERVSVYNEQFF; j_gene: TRBJ2-1; abundance: -; d_gene: -; v_gene: TRBV14
CDR3nt: TGCGCCAGCTTCGAACAGGGAAACTATGGCTACACCTTC; CDR3aa: CASFEQGNYGYTF; j_gene: TRBJ1-2; abundance: -; d_gene: -; v_gene: TRBV5-1
CDR3nt: TGTGCCAGCAGTTACGGGGGCGAGGGGACTGAAGCTTTCTTT; CDR3aa: CASSYGGEGTEAFF; j_gene: TRBJ1-1; abundance: -; d_gene: -; v_gene: TRBV6-6
CDR3nt: TGTGCCAGCTCACCAGCTGGTGAAAAACTGTTTTTT; CDR3aa: CASSPAGEKLFF; j_gene: TRBJ1-4; abundance: -; d_gene: -; v_gene: TRBV18
CDR3nt: TGTGCCAGCAGCCATCCGGGGATGAACACTGAAGCTTTCTTT; CDR3aa: CASSHPGMNTEAFF; j_gene: TRBJ1-1; abundance: -; d_gene: -; v_gene: TRBV14
CDR3nt: TGTGCCAGCAGCGGGACTGTCACCCCCGAGACCCAGTACTTC; CDR3aa: CASSGTVTPETQYF; j_gene: TRBJ2-5; abundance: -; d_gene: -; v_gene: TRBV7-9
CDR3nt: TGTGCCAGCAGTTTCACTACCCAGGGGGATACGCAGTATTTT; CDR3aa: CASSFTTQGDTQYF; j_gene: TRBJ2-3; abundance: -; d_gene: -; v_gene: TRBV27
CDR3nt: TGTGCCAGCAGCTCCCTGGAGGGCGGCTACACTGAAGCTTTCTTT; CDR3aa: CASSSLEGGYTEAFF; j_gene: TRBJ1-1; abundance: -; d_gene: -; v_gene: TRBV11-2
CDR3nt: TGTGTCTTCTCACGAAACTACGAGCAGTACTTC; CDR3aa: CVFSRNYEQYF; j_gene: TRBJ2-7; abundance: -; d_gene: -; v_gene: TRBV30
CDR3nt: TGTGCCATCAAAGGAAGTATGGACCAGCCCCAGCATTTT; CDR3aa: CAIKGSMDQPQHF; j_gene: TRBJ1-5; abundance: -; d_gene: -; v_gene: TRBV10-3
CDR3nt: TGTGCCAGCAGCTTAGTCGGGGGAAACACTGAAGCTTTCTTT; CDR3aa: CASSLVGGNTEAFF; j_gene: TRBJ1-1; abundance: once; d_gene: -; v_gene: TRBV7-9
CDR3nt: TGTGCTAGTGGCCCTGCTTACGGCTATGGCTACACCTTC; CDR3aa: CASGPAYGYGYTF; j_gene: TRBJ1-2; abundance: -; d_gene: -; v_gene: TRBV12-5
CDR3nt: TGTGCCAGCAGCTCAGGTTCATATAATTCACCCCTCCACTTT; CDR3aa: CASSSGSYNSPLHF; j_gene: TRBJ1-6; abundance: -; d_gene: -; v_gene: TRBV6-5
CDR3nt: TGTGCCACCCTATTCTCGGATTCTGGGGCCAACGTCCTGACTTTC; CDR3aa: CATLFSDSGANVLTF; j_gene: TRBJ2-6; abundance: -; d_gene: -; v_gene: TRBV2
CDR3nt: TGTGCCAGCAGCTTAAATGCCGGGACAGCTAGCAATCAGCCCCAGCATTTT; CDR3aa: CASSLNAGTASNQPQHF; j_gene: TRBJ1-5; abundance: -; d_gene: TRBD1; v_gene: TRBV11-2
CDR3nt: TGTGCCAGCAGCTCCAGGACTAGCCTTAGCACAGATACGCAGTATTTT; CDR3aa: CASSSRTSLSTDTQYF; j_gene: TRBJ2-3; abundance: -; d_gene: TRBD2; v_gene: TRBV13
CDR3nt: TGCGCCAGCAGTACGACTAGCGGGGGGCCTAGGGAGACCCAGTACTTC; CDR3aa: CASSTTSGGPRETQYF; j_gene: TRBJ2-5; abundance: -; d_gene: TRBD2; v_gene: TRBV5-1
CDR3nt: TGTGCCTGGATATCACCGACAGGGGGGAAAATGAGCAATCAGCCCCAGCATTTT; CDR3aa: CAWISPTGGKMSNQPQHF; j_gene: TRBJ1-5; abundance: -; d_gene: TRBD1; v_gene: TRBV30
CDR3nt: TGTGCCAGCAGCCCCGGGACAGGGGGAAGTCAGCCCCAGCATTTT; CDR3aa: CASSPGTGGSQPQHF; j_gene: TRBJ1-5; abundance: -; d_gene: TRBD1; v_gene: TRBV9
CDR3nt: TGTGCCTGGAATGACAGGGCCGAGCAGTACTTC; CDR3aa: CAWNDRAEQYF; j_gene: TRBJ2-7; abundance: -; d_gene: TRBD1; v_gene: TRBV30
CDR3nt: TGTGCCAGCAGTTATGGGACAGGGGCTGAAGCTTTCTTT; CDR3aa: CASSYGTGAEAFF; j_gene: TRBJ1-1; abundance: once; d_gene: TRBD1; v_gene: TRBV27
CDR3nt: TGTGCCAGCAGTGAAGAGCCTAGCCGCGAGACAATACCCACAGATACGCAGTATTTT; CDR3aa: CASSEEPSRETIPTDTQYF; j_gene: TRBJ2-3; abundance: -; d_gene: -; v_gene: TRBV2
CDR3nt: TGTGCCAGCAGTTTGAGCGGTCCCTACGAGCAGTACTTC; CDR3aa: CASSLSGPYEQYF; j_gene: TRBJ2-7; abundance: -; d_gene: -; v_gene: TRBV28
CDR3nt: TGCGCCAGCAGCCCCATGGGGGGGGCTATGTACAATGAGCAGTTCTTC; CDR3aa: CASSPMGGAMYNEQFF; j_gene: TRBJ2-1; abundance: -; d_gene: -; v_gene: TRBV4-3
CDR3nt: TGTGCCAGCAGCTTCTCCGGGAACGAGCAGTACTTC; CDR3aa: CASSFSGNEQYF; j_gene: TRBJ2-7; abundance: -; d_gene: -; v_gene: TRBV13
CDR3nt: TGTGCCAGCAACGGACAGGGTTACAATGAGCAGTTCTTC; CDR3aa: CASNGQGYNEQFF; j_gene: TRBJ2-1; abundance: -; d_gene: TRBD1; v_gene: TRBV6-6
CDR3nt: TGTGCCTGGAGTCGCGGAGCGCTCGATGGCTACACCTTC; CDR3aa: CAWSRGALDGYTF; j_gene: TRBJ1-2; abundance: -; d_gene: -; v_gene: TRBV30
CDR3nt: TGTGCCAGTACCCCCAAAGGGCTAGCGGGCCACAATGAGCAGTTCTTC; CDR3aa: CASTPKGLAGHNEQFF; j_gene: TRBJ2-1; abundance: -; d_gene: TRBD2; v_gene: TRBV19
CDR3nt: TGTGCCAGCAGTCCTCCCGGACAGGGGGCAATAGGAAAACTGTTTTTT; CDR3aa: CASSPPGQGAIGKLFF; j_gene: TRBJ1-4; abundance: -; d_gene: TRBD1; v_gene: TRBV28
CDR3nt: TGTGCCTGGAGTCCAGGGGCACCGAACTACGAGCAGTACTTC; CDR3aa: CAWSPGAPNYEQYF; j_gene: TRBJ2-7; abundance: -; d_gene: -; v_gene: TRBV30
CDR3nt: TGTGCCAGCAGCTTAGGAGGGGAAACGTATGGCTACACCTTC; CDR3aa: CASSLGGETYGYTF; j_gene: TRBJ1-2; abundance: -; d_gene: -; v_gene: TRBV7-9
CDR3nt: TGTGCCACCTCCATACAGGGCTCAGGGAATCAGCCCCAGCATTTT; CDR3aa: CATSIQGSGNQPQHF; j_gene: TRBJ1-5; abundance: few; d_gene: -; v_gene: TRBV19
CDR3nt: TGTGCTAGCAGCTTCAGGCAGGGGGCCTACGAGCAGTACTTC; CDR3aa: CASSFRQGAYEQYF; j_gene: TRBJ2-7; abundance: -; d_gene: TRBD1; v_gene: TRBV7-7
CDR3nt: TGTGCCAGCAGTACCCCGGGACAGGGCTCCGAGCAGTACTTC; CDR3aa: CASSTPGQGSEQYF; j_gene: TRBJ2-7; abundance: -; d_gene: TRBD1; v_gene: TRBV28
CDR3nt: TGTGCCAGCAGCCCCGAGGGGGTTCGAGGCTACACCTTC; CDR3aa: CASSPEGVRGYTF; j_gene: TRBJ1-2; abundance: -; d_gene: -; v_gene: TRBV6-6
CDR3nt: TGTGCCAGCAGCGAACCGGGACAGCGAAACTATGGCTACACCTTC; CDR3aa: CASSEPGQRNYGYTF; j_gene: TRBJ1-2; abundance: -; d_gene: TRBD1; v_gene: TRBV7-9